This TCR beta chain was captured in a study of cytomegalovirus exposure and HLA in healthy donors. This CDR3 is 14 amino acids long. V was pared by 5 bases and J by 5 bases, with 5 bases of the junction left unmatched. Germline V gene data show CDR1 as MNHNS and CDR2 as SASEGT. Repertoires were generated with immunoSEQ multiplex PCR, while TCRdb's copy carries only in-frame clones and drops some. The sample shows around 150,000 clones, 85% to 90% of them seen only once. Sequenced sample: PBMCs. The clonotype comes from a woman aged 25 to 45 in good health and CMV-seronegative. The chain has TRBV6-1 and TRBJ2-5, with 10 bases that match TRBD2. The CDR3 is CASSTSAGGETQYF. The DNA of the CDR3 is TGTGCCAGCAGTACGTCAGCGGGAGGGGAGACCCAGTACTTC.